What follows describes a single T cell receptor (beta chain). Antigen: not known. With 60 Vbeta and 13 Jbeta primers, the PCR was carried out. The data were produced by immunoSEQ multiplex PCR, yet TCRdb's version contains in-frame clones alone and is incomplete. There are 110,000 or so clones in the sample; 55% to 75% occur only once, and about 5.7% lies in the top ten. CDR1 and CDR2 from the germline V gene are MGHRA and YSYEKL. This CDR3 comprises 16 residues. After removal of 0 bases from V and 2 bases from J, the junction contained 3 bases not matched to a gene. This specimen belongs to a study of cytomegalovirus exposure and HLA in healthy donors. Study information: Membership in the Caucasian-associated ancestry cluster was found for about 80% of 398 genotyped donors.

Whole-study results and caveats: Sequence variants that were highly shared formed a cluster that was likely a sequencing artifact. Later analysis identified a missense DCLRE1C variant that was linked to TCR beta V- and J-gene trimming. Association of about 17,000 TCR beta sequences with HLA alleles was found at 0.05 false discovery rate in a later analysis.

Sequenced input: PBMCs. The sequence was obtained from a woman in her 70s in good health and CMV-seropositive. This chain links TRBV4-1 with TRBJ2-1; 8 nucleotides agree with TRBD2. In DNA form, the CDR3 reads TGCGCCAGCAGCCAAGATCGACTAGCGCCCTACAATGAGCAGTTCTTC. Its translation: CASSQDRLAPYNEQFF.